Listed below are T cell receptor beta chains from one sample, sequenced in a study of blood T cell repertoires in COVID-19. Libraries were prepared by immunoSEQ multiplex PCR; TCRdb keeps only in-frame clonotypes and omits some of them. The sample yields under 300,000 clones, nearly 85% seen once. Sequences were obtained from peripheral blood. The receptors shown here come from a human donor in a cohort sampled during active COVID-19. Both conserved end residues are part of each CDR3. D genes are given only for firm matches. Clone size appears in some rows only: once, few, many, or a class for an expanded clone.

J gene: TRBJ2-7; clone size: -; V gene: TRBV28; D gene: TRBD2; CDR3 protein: CAHRTGGSYEQYF; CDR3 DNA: TGTGCCCACCGGACGGGAGGGTCATACGAGCAGTACTTC
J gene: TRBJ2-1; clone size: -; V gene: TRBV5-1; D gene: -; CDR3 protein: CASSPQAGVGNEQFF; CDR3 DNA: TGCGCCAGCAGCCCCCAGGCAGGGGTAGGCAATGAGCAGTTCTTC
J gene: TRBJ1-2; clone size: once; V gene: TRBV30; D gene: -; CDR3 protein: CAWRGRGIAGYTF; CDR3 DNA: TGTGCCTGGAGGGGACGGGGGATTGCTGGCTACACCTTC
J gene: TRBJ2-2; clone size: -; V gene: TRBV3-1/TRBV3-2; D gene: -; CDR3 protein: CASSRQSNTGELFF; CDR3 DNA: TGTGCCAGCAGCCGACAGTCGAACACCGGGGAGCTGTTTTTT
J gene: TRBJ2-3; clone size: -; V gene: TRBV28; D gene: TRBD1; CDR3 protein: CASSLRAGGNTQYF; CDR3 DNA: TGTGCCAGCAGTTTACGGGCAGGGGGCAACACGCAGTATTTT
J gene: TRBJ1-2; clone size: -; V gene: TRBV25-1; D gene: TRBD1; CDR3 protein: CASSESGDRAGYTF; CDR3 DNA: TGTGCCAGCAGTGAAAGCGGGGACAGGGCTGGCTACACCTTC
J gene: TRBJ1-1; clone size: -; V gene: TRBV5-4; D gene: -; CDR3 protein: CASSLMGHQLKNTEAFF; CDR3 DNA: TGTGCCAGCAGCTTGATGGGACACCAACTAAAGAACACTGAAGCTTTCTTT
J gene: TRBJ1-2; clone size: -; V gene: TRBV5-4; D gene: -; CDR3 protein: CASSLVSAGGYMYTF; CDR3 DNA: TGTGCCAGCAGCTTGGTCTCGGCGGGGGGCTATATGTACACCTTC
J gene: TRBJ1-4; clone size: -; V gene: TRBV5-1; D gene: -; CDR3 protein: CASRGGTNEKLFF; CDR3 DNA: TGCGCCAGCAGAGGGGGAACTAATGAAAAACTGTTTTTT
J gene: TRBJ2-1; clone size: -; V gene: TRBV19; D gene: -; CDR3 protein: CASSTDKGRGEQFF; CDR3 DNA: TGTGCCAGTAGTACCGATAAGGGGCGTGGTGAGCAGTTCTTC
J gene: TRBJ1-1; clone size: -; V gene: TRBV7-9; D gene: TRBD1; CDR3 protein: CASSTLQGESEAFF; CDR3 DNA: TGTGCCAGCAGCACATTACAGGGGGAGTCTGAAGCTTTCTTT
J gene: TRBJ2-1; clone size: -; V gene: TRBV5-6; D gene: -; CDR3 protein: CASSLPTMGEQFF; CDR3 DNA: TGTGCCAGCAGCTTGCCGACTATGGGTGAGCAGTTCTTC
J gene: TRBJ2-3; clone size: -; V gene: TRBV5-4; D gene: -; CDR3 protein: CASSLAGGPTDTQYF; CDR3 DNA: TGTGCCAGCAGCTTGGCGGGGGGCCCCACAGATACGCAGTATTTT
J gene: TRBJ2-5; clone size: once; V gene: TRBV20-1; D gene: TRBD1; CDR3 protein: CSASTRRGQDQETQYF; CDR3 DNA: TGCAGTGCTAGTACCCGACGGGGACAGGACCAAGAGACCCAGTACTTC
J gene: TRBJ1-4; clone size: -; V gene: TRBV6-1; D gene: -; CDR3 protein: CASSDEIPREGNEKLFF; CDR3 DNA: TGTGCCAGCAGTGACGAAATTCCTAGGGAGGGTAATGAAAAACTGTTTTTT
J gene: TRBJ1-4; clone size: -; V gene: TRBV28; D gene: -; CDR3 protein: CASKLEEKLFF; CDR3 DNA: TGTGCCAGCAAACTCGAGGAAAAACTGTTTTTT
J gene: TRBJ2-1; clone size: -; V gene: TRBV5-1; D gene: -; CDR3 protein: CASSSPSGEQFF; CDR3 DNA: TGCGCCAGCAGCTCCCCCAGCGGTGAGCAGTTCTTC
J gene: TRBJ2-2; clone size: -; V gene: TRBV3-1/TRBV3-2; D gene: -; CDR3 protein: CASSQGVSAGELFF; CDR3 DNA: TGTGCCAGCAGCCAAGGTGTAAGCGCCGGGGAGCTGTTTTTT
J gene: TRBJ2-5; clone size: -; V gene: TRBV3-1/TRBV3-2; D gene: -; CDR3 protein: CASSQNLAQETQYF; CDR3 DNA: TGTGCCAGCAGCCAAAACCTAGCCCAAGAGACCCAGTACTTC
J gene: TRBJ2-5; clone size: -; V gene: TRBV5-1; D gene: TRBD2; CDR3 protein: CASSLASGRGQETQYF; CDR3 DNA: TGCGCCAGCAGCTTGGCGAGCGGGAGGGGCCAAGAGACCCAGTACTTC
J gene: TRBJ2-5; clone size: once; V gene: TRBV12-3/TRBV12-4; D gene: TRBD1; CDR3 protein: CASSSGDRATQYF; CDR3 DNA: TGTGCCAGCAGTTCAGGCGACAGGGCCACCCAGTACTTC
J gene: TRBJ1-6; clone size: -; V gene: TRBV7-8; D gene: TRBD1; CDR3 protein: CASSPQGAHSPLHF; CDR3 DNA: TGTGCCAGCAGCCCACAGGGGGCGCATTCACCCCTCCACTTT
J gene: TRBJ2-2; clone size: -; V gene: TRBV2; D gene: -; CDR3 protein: CASGQANTGELFF; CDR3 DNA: TGTGCCAGCGGGCAGGCCAACACCGGGGAGCTGTTTTTT
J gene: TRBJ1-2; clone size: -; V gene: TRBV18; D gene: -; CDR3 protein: CASSPPVGFSNYGYTF; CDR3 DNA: TGTGCCAGCTCACCACCGGTCGGGTTTTCTAACTATGGCTACACCTTC
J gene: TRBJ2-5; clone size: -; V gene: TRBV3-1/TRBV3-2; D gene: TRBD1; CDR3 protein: CASSHRTGGETQYF; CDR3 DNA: TGTGCCAGCAGCCACCGGACAGGGGGCGAGACCCAGTACTTC
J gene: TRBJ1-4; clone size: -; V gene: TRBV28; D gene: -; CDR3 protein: CASSGPLFKAEIEKLFF; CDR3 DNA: TGTGCCAGCAGTGGGCCCTTATTCAAGGCCGAGATTGAAAAACTGTTTTTT
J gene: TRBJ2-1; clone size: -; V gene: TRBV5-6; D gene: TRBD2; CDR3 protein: CASSLRTSASYNEQFF; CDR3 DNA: TGTGCCAGCAGCTTACGGACTAGCGCCTCCTACAATGAGCAGTTCTTC
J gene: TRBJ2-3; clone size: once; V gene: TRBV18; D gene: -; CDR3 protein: CASSPYLSTDTQYF; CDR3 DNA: TGTGCCAGCTCACCCTACCTTAGCACAGATACGCAGTATTTT
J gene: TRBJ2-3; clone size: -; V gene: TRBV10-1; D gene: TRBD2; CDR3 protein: CASSDEIAGGGDTQYF; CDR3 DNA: TGCGCCAGCAGTGATGAAATAGCGGGAGGAGGAGATACGCAGTATTTT
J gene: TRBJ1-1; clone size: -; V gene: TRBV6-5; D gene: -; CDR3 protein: CASTTTGQTEAFF; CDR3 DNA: TGTGCCAGCACCACGACAGGACAAACTGAAGCTTTCTTT
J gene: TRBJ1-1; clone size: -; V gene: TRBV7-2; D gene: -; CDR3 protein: CASILAPGTEAFF; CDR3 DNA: TGTGCCAGCATCCTCGCCCCGGGAACTGAAGCTTTCTTT
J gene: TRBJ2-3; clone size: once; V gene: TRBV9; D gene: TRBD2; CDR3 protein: CASSVAGTSGISTDTQYF; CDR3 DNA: TGTGCCAGCAGCGTAGCAGGGACTAGCGGGATTAGCACAGATACGCAGTATTTT
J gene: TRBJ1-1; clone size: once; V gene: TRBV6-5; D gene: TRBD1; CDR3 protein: CASSYLGQGRKAFF; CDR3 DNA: TGTGCCAGCAGTTACTTGGGACAGGGAAGAAAAGCTTTCTTT
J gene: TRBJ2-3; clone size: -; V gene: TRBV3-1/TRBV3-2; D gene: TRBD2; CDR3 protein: CASSQDPSGLRTDTQYF; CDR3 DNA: TGTGCCAGCAGCCAAGATCCTAGCGGATTACGCACAGATACGCAGTATTTT
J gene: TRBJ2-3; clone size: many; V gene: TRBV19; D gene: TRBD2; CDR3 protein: CASSSGLAGATDTQYF; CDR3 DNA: TGTGCCAGTAGTTCCGGACTAGCGGGAGCCACAGATACGCAGTATTTT
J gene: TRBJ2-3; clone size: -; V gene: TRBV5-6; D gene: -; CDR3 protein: CASSAVPGQRTDTQYF; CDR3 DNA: TGTGCCAGCAGCGCAGTACCGGGACAACGCACAGATACGCAGTATTTT
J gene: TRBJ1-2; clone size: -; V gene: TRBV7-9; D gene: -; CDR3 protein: CASSLGGRGYGYTF; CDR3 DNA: TGTGCCAGCAGCTTAGGGGGGCGCGGCTATGGCTACACCTTC
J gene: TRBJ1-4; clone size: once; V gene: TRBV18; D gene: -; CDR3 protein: CASSPGFPNEKLFF; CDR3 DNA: TGTGCCAGCTCACCCGGGTTCCCTAATGAAAAACTGTTTTTT
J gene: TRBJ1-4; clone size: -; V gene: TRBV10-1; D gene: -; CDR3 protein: CASSPGSNEKLFF; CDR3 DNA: TGCGCCAGCAGCCCGGGGTCTAATGAAAAACTGTTTTTT
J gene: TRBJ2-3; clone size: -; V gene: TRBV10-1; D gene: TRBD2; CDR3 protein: CASRGTSGSGDTQYF; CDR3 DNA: TGCGCCAGCAGAGGGACTAGCGGGAGTGGCGATACGCAGTATTTT
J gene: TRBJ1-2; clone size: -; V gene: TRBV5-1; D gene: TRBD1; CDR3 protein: CASSLVVGQGAGYTF; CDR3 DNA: TGCGCCAGCAGCTTGGTTGTGGGACAGGGGGCCGGCTACACCTTC
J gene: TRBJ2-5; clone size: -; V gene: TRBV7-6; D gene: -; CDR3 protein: CASSSQWEGDSIEETQYF; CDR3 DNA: TGTGCCAGCAGCTCTCAATGGGAGGGGGATTCGATTGAAGAGACCCAGTACTTC
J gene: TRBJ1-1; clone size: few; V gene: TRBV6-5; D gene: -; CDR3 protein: CASSYDNLGEAFF; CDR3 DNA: TGTGCCAGCAGTTACGACAATCTGGGTGAAGCTTTCTTT
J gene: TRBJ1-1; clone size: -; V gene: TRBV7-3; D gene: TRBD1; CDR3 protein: CASSSRQGMNTEAFF; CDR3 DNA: TGTGCCAGCAGCTCCAGACAGGGGATGAACACTGAAGCTTTCTTT
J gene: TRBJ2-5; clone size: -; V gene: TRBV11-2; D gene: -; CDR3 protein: CASSSARTLTQYF; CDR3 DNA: TGTGCCAGCAGCTCGGCCAGGACACTGACCCAGTACTTC